Listed below are T cell receptor beta chains from one sample, sequenced in a study of T cells after yellow fever vaccination. TCRdb ran MiXCR on the 5' RACE reads and lists one entry per CDR3 protein. The sample consists of a few hundred thousand distinct CDR3 sequences, 18% of them appearing once. The sequencing used PBMCs, collected before the yellow fever booster vaccination. These receptors all stem from a man between 18 and 35 years old who received the YFV17D yellow fever vaccine. The CDR3 runs from the conserved cysteine through the conserved F or W. A D gene is named only where the DNA matches it firmly. The size entry is marked missing in some rows and otherwise reads once, few, many or a size class.

TRBV12-3/TRBV12-4	TRBJ1-4	NA	NA	TGTGCCAGCAGTTCGACATGGTCCAGGGAAAAACTGTTTTTT	CASSSTWSREKLFF
TRBV4-1	TRBJ1-4	NA	TRBD1	TGCGCCAGCAGCCCAGGACAGGGTCCGGGTAATGAAAAACTGTTTTTT	CASSPGQGPGNEKLFF
TRBV6-5	TRBJ1-4	few	NA	TGTGCCAGCAGTTACAGGGGGAATGAAAAACTGTTTTTT	CASSYRGNEKLFF
TRBV15	TRBJ2-2	few	TRBD2	TGTGCCACCAGGACTAGCGGGGCCACCGGGGAGCTGTTTTTT	CATRTSGATGELFF
TRBV7-3	TRBJ1-5	many	NA	TGTGCCAGCAGCCGAGGGGGGGGTCAGCCCCAGCATTTT	CASSRGGGQPQHF
TRBV6-5	TRBJ2-1	many	NA	TGTGCCAGCAGGATTAGACAGTACAATGAGCAGTTCTTC	CASRIRQYNEQFF
TRBV5-5	TRBJ1-5	NA	NA	TGTGCCAGCAGCCTGTTTGGAGGGGCGAACCAGCCCCAGCATTTT	CASSLFGGANQPQHF
TRBV7-9	TRBJ1-3	NA	NA	TGTGCCAGCAGCTTAGCGGAGGTCCCCTCTGGAAACACCATATATTTT	CASSLAEVPSGNTIYF
TRBV4-1	TRBJ2-7	NA	NA	TGCGCCAGCAGCCCCCGTGATCAGGGTGGGAGCTCCTACGAGCAGTACTTC	CASSPRDQGGSSYEQYF
TRBV7-3	TRBJ2-3	NA	NA	TGTGCCAGCAGCCTTTTTGGCCCGACAGATACGCAGTATTTT	CASSLFGPTDTQYF
TRBV11-2	TRBJ1-2	few	NA	TGTGCCAGCAGCTCCACCGGGGTGGTGGAGGGCTACACCTTC	CASSSTGVVEGYTF
TRBV7-9	TRBJ1-2	few	TRBD1	TGTGCCAGCAGCTACACAGGGGTAGGCCTCTATGGCTACACCTTC	CASSYTGVGLYGYTF
TRBV6-5	TRBJ1-2	few	TRBD1	TGTGCCAGCAGCGGACAGGGTACTGGCTACACCTTC	CASSGQGTGYTF
TRBV27	TRBJ1-1	few	NA	TGTGCCAGCACCCCCATATTAGCCGCCGGGGGGAACACTGAAGCTTTCTTT	CASTPILAAGGNTEAFF
TRBV19	TRBJ2-2	NA	NA	TGTGCCAGTAGTCGGTTTCCGGGCGGGGAGCTGTTTTTT	CASSRFPGGELFF
TRBV9	TRBJ2-2	few	NA	TGTGCCAGCAGCGTAGGGTCCCTCAACACCGGGGAGCTGTTTTTT	CASSVGSLNTGELFF
TRBV5-1	TRBJ2-1	few	NA	TGCGCCAGCAGCTTGGCCGGGCCCCACAATGAGCAGTTCTTC	CASSLAGPHNEQFF
TRBV5-6	TRBJ2-6	NA	NA	TGTGCCAGCAGCTTGTATCCAGGGTCTGGGGCCAACGTCCTGACTTTC	CASSLYPGSGANVLTF
TRBV11-2	TRBJ2-7	NA	NA	TGTGCCAGCAGCTTACCTAGCATCCACGAGCAGTACTTC	CASSLPSIHEQYF
TRBV9	TRBJ1-6	NA	TRBD1	TGTGCCAGCAGCGTAGATGGGACAGCAAATTCACCCCTCCACTTT	CASSVDGTANSPLHF
TRBV7-8	TRBJ2-7	few	NA	TGTGCCAGCACAGGCGATGGGGGAGGCCCCTACGAGCAGTACTTC	CASTGDGGGPYEQYF
TRBV11-2	TRBJ2-2	few	TRBD2	TGTGCCAGCAGCGTAAGCGGGGGACGAAACACCGGGGAGCTGTTTTTT	CASSVSGGRNTGELFF
TRBV7-2	TRBJ2-1	NA	TRBD1	TGTGCCAGCAGCTCCGAAGCCGGGACAGGGGCGCGGGCGCAGTTCTTC	CASSSEAGTGARAQFF
TRBV5-1	TRBJ1-4	NA	TRBD1	TGCGCCAGCAGCTACCGGACAGGCAATAATGAAAAACTGTTTTTT	CASSYRTGNNEKLFF
TRBV6-6	TRBJ2-7	NA	NA	TGTGCCAGCAGTTACGAGGCAGCAGCCTCCTACGAGCAGTACTTC	CASSYEAAASYEQYF
TRBV7-2	TRBJ1-5	NA	NA	TGTGCCAGCAGCTTAGTGGGTCAGACTGGACAGCCCCAGCATTTT	CASSLVGQTGQPQHF
TRBV20-1	TRBJ1-1	few	TRBD1	TGCAGTGCTAACTTTAGACAGGGAGGCACTGAAGCTTTCTTT	CSANFRQGGTEAFF
TRBV15	TRBJ2-3	few	NA	TGTGCCACCAGCAGTCTGACAGATACGCAGTATTTT	CATSSLTDTQYF
TRBV5-1	TRBJ1-2	NA	TRBD1	TGTGCCAGCAGTAGGGACAGCTCTAACTATGGCTACACCTTC	CASSRDSSNYGYTF
TRBV12-3/TRBV12-4	TRBJ2-1	NA	TRBD1	TGTGCCAGCAGTTTCACGACAGGGGGGTTTGAGCAGTTCTTC	CASSFTTGGFEQFF
TRBV6-6	TRBJ2-3	NA	TRBD1	TGTGCCAGCAATGGACAGGGGGTAGATACGCAGTATTTT	CASNGQGVDTQYF
TRBV10-2	TRBJ2-7	NA	TRBD1	TGCGCCAGCAGTGACCCGGGACAGGGGGCTAATGAGCAGTACTTC	CASSDPGQGANEQYF
TRBV20-1	TRBJ2-5	few	NA	TGCAGTGCGACTAGTAGGCAGGGGAAAGAGACCCAGTACTTC	CSATSRQGKETQYF
TRBV5-5	TRBJ2-2	NA	NA	TGTGCCAGCAGCCCCCCCACCGGGACAACCACCGGGGAGCTGTTTTTT	CASSPPTGTTTGELFF
TRBV24-1	TRBJ2-3	once	NA	TGTGCCACCAGTGAGCAGCAGGGAGGAGATACGCAGTATTTT	CATSEQQGGDTQYF
TRBV7-9	TRBJ1-2	few	NA	TGTGCCAGCAGCCTCCCCGCGGGGGGCTACACCTTC	CASSLPAGGYTF
TRBV6-5	TRBJ2-3	few	NA	TGTGCCAGCAGTTACGCGCTACCTAGCACAGATACGCAGTATTTT	CASSYALPSTDTQYF
TRBV5-6	TRBJ2-7	few	NA	TGTGCCAGCAGCTTGGGATTCAGGGGCTACGAGCAGTACTTC	CASSLGFRGYEQYF
TRBV11-2	TRBJ1-1	few	NA	TGTGCCAGCAGCCGAGACAGGTATGAAGCTTTCTTT	CASSRDRYEAFF
TRBV6-2/TRBV6-3	TRBJ2-2	NA	NA	TGTGCCGGCAGTTACATGGTTCAGGGACGAAGCGGAGCGGGCGGGGAGCTGTTTTTT	CAGSYMVQGRSGAGGELFF
TRBV20-1	TRBJ1-5	few	NA	TGCAGTGCTAGAGTCGTCGGGAGGGGCGGTCAGCCCCAGCATTTT	CSARVVGRGGQPQHF
TRBV9	TRBJ2-3	few	TRBD2	TGTGCCAGCAGCGCCCTAGCGGGGGCGGGGGATACGCAGTATTTT	CASSALAGAGDTQYF
TRBV11-3	TRBJ2-3	NA	TRBD2	TGTGCCAGCAGCCCCGGGACTAGCGCTTCTAGCACAGATACGCAGTATTTT	CASSPGTSASSTDTQYF
TRBV12-3/TRBV12-4	TRBJ2-3	NA	NA	TGTGCCAGCAGCCCCCCGTTGGGTTTGGGTGCAGATACGCAGTATTTT	CASSPPLGLGADTQYF
TRBV27	TRBJ2-5	NA	NA	TGTGCCAGCAGTTTATCTCTGCCTTCGGGGACCCAGTACTTC	CASSLSLPSGTQYF
TRBV5-6	TRBJ2-2	NA	TRBD1	TGTGCCAGCAGTCTCGGGACAGGGGGCGCGACTTTCCGGGCCGGGGAGCTGTTTTTT	CASSLGTGGATFRAGELFF
TRBV6-2/TRBV6-3	TRBJ2-1	NA	TRBD2	TGTGCCAGCAGTAGCGGGGGGTCTGGCTACAATGAGCAGTTCTTC	CASSSGGSGYNEQFF
TRBV15	TRBJ2-5	few	NA	TGTGCCACCAGTAAGCGGTACGAGACCCAGTACTTC	CATSKRYETQYF
TRBV5-4	TRBJ2-3	NA	TRBD2	TGTGCCAGCAGTCAAGCGGGGGGCCTACGGATGGATACGCAGTATTTT	CASSQAGGLRMDTQYF
TRBV18	TRBJ2-3	few	NA	TGTGCCAGCTCACCAACGGGCCCGGGGGCCGCCACAGATACGCAGTATTTT	CASSPTGPGAATDTQYF
TRBV7-6	TRBJ2-7	many	NA	TGTGCCAGCAGCTTATGGGGAGGCAGTTCCTACGAGCAGTACTTC	CASSLWGGSSYEQYF
TRBV4-3	TRBJ2-5	many	NA	TGCGCCAGCAGCCAAGAATACCGGGGGGCACAAGAGACCCAGTACTTC	CASSQEYRGAQETQYF
TRBV5-6	TRBJ1-5	few	TRBD1	TGTGCCAGCAGCTTTTGGACAGGGACGCCCTCCAATCAGCCCCAGCATTTT	CASSFWTGTPSNQPQHF
TRBV12-3/TRBV12-4	TRBJ1-3	many	NA	TGTGCCAGCAGTCCAGGAAGCTCTGGAAACACCATATATTTT	CASSPGSSGNTIYF
TRBV7-2	TRBJ2-3	few	NA	TGTGCCAGCAGCCAGCTCGGACGTCCAGATACGCAGTATTTT	CASSQLGRPDTQYF
TRBV19	TRBJ1-2	NA	NA	TGTGCCAGTAGCGATCCGGGACGGGGACTCTATGGCTACACCTTC	CASSDPGRGLYGYTF
TRBV7-6	TRBJ1-5	NA	NA	TGTGCCAGCAGCTTTTATCCAGGAAAAATTAGCAATCAGCCCCAGCATTTT	CASSFYPGKISNQPQHF
TRBV10-3	TRBJ1-2	many	TRBD1	TGTGCCATCAGGGACAGGGAAGGGGCCTATGGCTACACCTTC	CAIRDREGAYGYTF
TRBV27	TRBJ2-2	NA	NA	TGTGCCAGCAGTTCCCCCTCACATAGCCGGACCGGGGAGCTGTTTTTT	CASSSPSHSRTGELFF